The 5 T cell receptor beta chains reported below all come from one sample, sequenced in a study of beta chain features in type 1 diabetes. Regarding the study as a whole: Within each of all four CD4+ subsets, Type 1 diabetes patients had TCRB CDR3s that were moderately but significantly shorter.

What these receptors recognize is not known. Of the isolated RNA, all was reverse transcribed, and so the sequenced material was expressed TCRB transcripts. Using immunoSEQ multiplex PCR, the repertoire was profiled, and TCRdb retains in-frame clones only, with some absent. The data hold hundreds of thousands of clones, with around 15% observed a single time. Input material: naive CD4+ T cells from blood. These TCRs come from a man younger than 35 with type 1 diabetes.

This clone has a handful of counts. The chain recombines TRBV25-1 with TRBJ2-1, with TRBD2 identical over 14 bases. The ends lost 4 bases at V and 9 bases at J; junction bases unmatched: 5. Germline V lookup: CDR1 MGHDK, CDR2 SYGVNS. The CDR3 runs to 15 residues. Here the CDR3 reads CASSGGLAGGGEQFF. The CDR3 DNA reads as TGTGCCAGCAGTGGAGGACTAGCGGGGGGAGGTGAGCAGTTCTTC.

Worth noting for this clone: Other DNA sequences within the sample encode an identical CDR3. The CDR3 region is CAWSVLGGNQPQHF. The CDR3, as DNA: TGTGCCTGGAGTGTCTTGGGGGGTAATCAGCCCCAGCATTTT. The J gene is TRBJ1-5, the V gene TRBV30, with a possible D match to TRBD1 (5 bases). The V gene's germline CDR1 is GTSNPN and CDR2 SVGIG (reference sequence). The CDR3 is made up of 14 amino acids. With 0 bases removed from V and 4 bases from J, the gap between germline ends came to 10 bases.

This chain joins TRBV11-3 and TRBJ1-1; D remains unclear. This CDR3 comprises 13 residues. Per the germline V gene, CDR1 is SGHNT and CDR2 is YENEEA. V dropped 4 bases and J dropped 0 bases, with 6 bases sitting between them. The CDR3 nucleotides read TGTGCCAGCAGCTCCGAGATGAACACTGAAGCTTTCTTT. Translated, it gives CASSSEMNTEAFF.

In this sample, this clone turned up a few times. The chain carries TRBV7-6 and TRBJ1-2; TRBD1 is a possible D gene (5 bases). The CDR3 has 12 amino acids. In germline, CDR1 is SGHVS, CDR2 FNYEAQ. Deletions cut 4 bases from V and 8 bases from J, with 11 bases between. This CDR3 reads CASSSGASGYTF. Here the CDR3 DNA reads TGTGCCAGCAGCTCCGGGGCTAGCGGCTACACCTTC. The full variable domain, its missing parts supplied by reference TRBV7-6 and TRBJ1-2, is GAGVSQSPRYKVTKRGQDVALRCDPISGHVSLYWYRQALGQGPEFLTYFNYEAQQDKSGLPNDRFSAERPEGSISTLTIQRTEQRDSAMYRCASSSGASGYTFGSGTRLTVV.

This chain connects TRBV2 to TRBJ2-2; weak D call: TRBD1 (6 bases). The CDR3 totals 15 residues. Between the trimmed V and J ends, which lost 1 base and 2 bases, there was a span of 8 bases. The germline V gene has CDR1 SNHLY and CDR2 FYNNEI. The CDR3 DNA sequence: TGTGCCAGCAGTGAAGGGGGGCCCAACACCGGGGAGCTGTTTTTT. This sequence encodes CASSEGGPNTGELFF.